This T cell receptor (beta chain) was documented in a study of CD8 T cell repertoires and HIV-1 epitope variants. Study-wide context: Twenty-five autologous and known Gag and Nef epitope variant peptides each stimulated T cells separately. Epitopes were three Gag families plus Nef HW9 and YT9.

Generated by immunoSEQ multiplex PCR, the TCRdb table keeps only in-frame clones and is missing some. The sample carries some 4,600 clones, approximately 70% recorded once. This clone came up a few times. Its antigen is not identified. Overall study findings and caveats: This assay reports beta chains of antigen-expanded cells, not T cell function.

The germline CDR1 and CDR2 sequences are SGHKS and YYEKEE (reference sequence). The ends were cut back, 3 bases at V and 2 bases at J, with 14 bases in the middle. This CDR3 has 15 amino acids. This chain links TRBV5-5 with TRBJ1-1; D gene ambiguous. The material sequenced was cultured CD8+ T cells derived from PBMCs. This clonotype originated in a male donor with HIV. CDR3 loop: CASSSLSQVNTEAFF. As DNA, the CDR3 is TGTGCCAGCAGCTCTCTATCACAAGTAAACACTGAAGCTTTCTTT.